This record concerns one TCR beta chain sequence. These data are taken from a study of OX40 agonist ivuxolimab in advanced cancers. The wider study: Mean age approximately 59 years, range 23 to 79; 82.7% male.

The protocol was immunoSEQ multiplex PCR, while the TCRdb copy is restricted to in-frame clones and leaves out a portion. The repertoire consists of 70,000 to 90,000 clones, with nearly 90% occurring once and the leading ten covering 11%. The cohort excluded patients with autoimmune disease history or systemic immunosuppression. Sequences were derived from CD4+ or CD8+ T cells sorted from blood, sampled in a trial of the OX40 agonist ivuxolimab. The TCR comes from an adult with an advanced solid tumor such as melanoma, head and neck, liver or kidney cancer.

The CDR3 bases are TGTGCCATCAGTGAGGCCCCTAGCGGGAGGAATACGCAGTATTTT. Encoded protein: CAISEAPSGRNTQYF. The chain uses TRBV10-3 and TRBJ2-3, with TRBD2 matching 11 bases. The CDR3 loop spans 15 amino acids. V dropped 2 bases and J dropped 7; count of bases not matched to a gene: 5. The germline V gene has CDR1 ENHRY and CDR2 SYGVKD.